The 14 T cell receptor beta chains in this list originate from one sample, sequenced in a study of T cells in Graves' hyperthyroidism and ophthalmopathy. Amplification of TCR beta CDR3 regions was performed using RNA transcripts as template. HTBI primers drove first-round RT-PCR of the TCR CDR3. Via MiXCR, TCRdb re-called the multiplex PCR reads, giving one row per CDR3 protein. The sample shows 550,000 to 700,000 distinct CDR3 sequences, about half of them seen only once. Source material: peripheral blood or thyroid tissue (not recorded which). The source of these receptors is an adult woman with Graves' disease, either hyperthyroidism or ophthalmopathy (not recorded which).

About this clonotype: The CDR3 carries no conserved terminal phenylalanine or tryptophan, so it likely arises from a read error. Because the CDR3's place on the DNA is in doubt, the DNA is left out and the CDR3 is given as listed by TCRdb. The J gene is TRBJ2-1, the V gene TRBV20-1; whether TRBD2, the table's D call, matches the DNA was not checked. Germline V lookup: CDR1 DFQATT, CDR2 SNEGSKA (reference sequence). Including both end residues, the CDR3 is 9 amino acids long. CDR3 sequence: CSAPPAGLT.

This clonotype was observed many times. The chain has TRBV6-5 and TRBJ2-7, with D possibly TRBD1 on 6 matching bases. This CDR3 contains 13 residues. Per germline, CDR1 MNHEY and CDR2 SVGAGI. With 5 bases removed from V and 3 bases from J, the gap between germline ends came to 11 bases. The CDR3 sequence: CASSHRERYEQYF. CDR3 in DNA: TGTGCCAGCAGTCACAGGGAGCGCTACGAGCAGTACTTC.

V and J are TRBV29-1 and TRBJ1-1; unclear D gene. This CDR3 spans 14 amino acids. Germline assignment: CDR1 SQVTM and CDR2 ANQGSEA. Trimming stripped 2 bases from V and 4 bases from J, with 14 bases between. The DNA for the CDR3 is TGCAGCGTTGAAAAGGGTAGGGAAGGCACTGAAGCTTTCTTT. It is translated as CSVEKGREGTEAFF.

In this sample, this clonotype turned up a few times. The junction does not match germline at one end; this may be a read error. The chain uses TRBV5-1 and TRBJ1-4, with a weak D call TRBD1 (6 bases). Germline assignment: CDR1 SGHRS and CDR2 YFSETQ. The CDR3 extends over 14 amino acids. CDR3 coding DNA: TGCGCCAGCAGATTGGACAGCTCTAATGAAAAACTGTTTTTT. The encoded protein is CASRLDSSNEKLFF.

The V gene is TRBV20-1, the J gene TRBJ2-5; TRBD1 aligns across 9 bases. Germline V CDR1 and CDR2: DFQATT, SNEGSKA (reference sequence). The CDR3 loop spans 13 amino acids. With 1 base clipped from V and 4 bases from J, the junction kept 1 base outside the gene matches. CDR3 sequence (DNA): TGCAGTGCTAGAGGGGGACAGGGAGAGACCCAGTACTTC. Protein: CSARGGQGETQYF.

This clonotype showed up just a few times. The chain combines TRBV7-2 with TRBJ1-1; D is possibly TRBD1 (6 bases). Germline CDR1 is SGHTA and CDR2 is FQGNSA. Deletions cut 6 bases from V and 5 bases from J, with 16 bases between. The CDR3 covers 14 residues. In DNA, the CDR3 is TGTGCCAGCAGGAGTACAGGGACGGGGACTGAAGCTTTCTTT. Translation gives CASRSTGTGTEAFF.

This clonotype was detected many times. This chain connects TRBV10-3 to TRBJ2-3, with 11 bases lining up with TRBD2. This CDR3 is built from 16 residues. The V gene's germline CDR1 is ENHRY and CDR2 SYGVKD. Losses at the gene ends were 6 bases for V and 0 bases for J; bases not matched to a gene: 5. The CDR3 coding sequence is TGTGCCATCAGGGAAAGGACTAGCGGGAGCACAGATACGCAGTATTTT. It yields the protein CAIRERTSGSTDTQYF.

The V and J genes are TRBV9 and TRBJ2-5, with D possibly being TRBD2 (6 bases). The CDR3 sequence is 16 residues long. The germline gives CDR1 SGDLS, CDR2 YYNGEE. The V end was cut by 3 bases, the J end by 8 bases, with 23 bases between. The CDR3 loop reads CASSARSAGRKRTQYF. For the CDR3, the DNA is TGTGCCAGCAGCGCTCGCTCGGCGGGACGGAAGAGAACCCAGTACTTC.

This clonotype was observed many times. This chain connects TRBV12-3 or TRBV12-4 to TRBJ1-2, with TRBD1 matching over 7 bases. With 5 bases clipped from V and 7 bases from J, the junction kept 4 bases outside the gene matches. The CDR3 sequence is 12 residues long. The CDR3 DNA is TGTGCCAGCAGTCTGACAGGGAGTGGCTACACCTTC. The encoded protein is CASSLTGSGYTF.

The gene calls are TRBV10-2 and TRBJ1-1; 9 bases are a match to TRBD1. The V segment lost 3 bases and the J segment 0 bases; nucleotides outside the gene matches: 8. Germline V gene lookup returns CDR1 WSHSY and CDR2 SAAADI. The CDR3 runs 17 residues. CDR3 nucleotide sequence: TGCGCCAGCAGTGATTTAGGGACAGGGATCATGAACACTGAAGCTTTCTTT. Amino acids: CASSDLGTGIMNTEAFF.

In its sample, this clonotype was seen many times. The chain joins TRBV5-1 to TRBJ2-5; 15 bases are a match to TRBD2. The V and J ends lost 5 bases and 4 bases, in that order; junction bases with no gene match: 12. From germline, CDR1 is SGHRS and CDR2 YFSETQ. The CDR3 spans 18 residues. In DNA, the CDR3 is TGCGCCAGCAGTAACGGACTAGCGGGAGGGCCGGTTGGAGAGACCCAGTACTTC. It translates to CASSNGLAGGPVGETQYF.

This chain joins TRBV20-1 and TRBJ1-1; no definite D call. Germline V gene sequence: CDR1 DFQATT, CDR2 SNEGSKA (reference sequence). Trimming took off 3 bases at V and 11 bases at J, with 10 bases between the two ends. This CDR3 has 10 amino acids. This CDR3 reads CSASSGVAFF. In DNA form, the CDR3 reads TGCAGTGCTAGTAGTGGGGTCGCTTTCTTT.

This clonotype came up many times. Here the CDR3 reads CASTTDRVYEQYF. In nucleotides, the CDR3 is TGTGCCAGCACCACCGACAGGGTTTACGAGCAGTACTTC. V is TRBV28 and J is TRBJ2-7; 7 bases are shared with TRBD1. Germline V gene sequence: CDR1 MDHEN, CDR2 SYDVKM. The CDR3 covers 13 residues. Trimming took 7 bases from V and 4 from J; bases not matched to a gene: 7.

Many counts were recorded for this clonotype. The J gene is TRBJ2-5, the V gene TRBV9; 9 positions agree with TRBD2. Germline V gene lookup returns CDR1 SGDLS and CDR2 YYNGEE. The trim removed 0 bases at V and 4 bases at J, leaving 13 bases unmatched. The CDR3 consists of 18 residues. This chain's CDR3 is CASSVATGGSGRRETQYF. The CDR3 DNA is TGTGCCAGCAGCGTAGCTACAGGAGGTAGCGGGAGAAGAGAGACCCAGTACTTC. The full variable domain, completed using reference TRBV9 and TRBJ2-5, is DSGVTQTPKHLITATGQRVTLRCSPRSGDLSVYWYQQSLDQGLQFLIQYYNGEERAKGNILERFSAQQFPDLHSELNLSSLELGDSALYFCASSVATGGSGRRETQYFGPGTRLLVL.